The rows below give T cell receptor beta chains drawn from one sample of a study of blood T cell repertoires in COVID-19. The protocol was immunoSEQ multiplex PCR, while the TCRdb copy is restricted to in-frame clones and leaves out a portion. This sample yields approximately 74,000 clones, of which approximately 86% are seen a single time; around 1.9% belongs to the top ten. Material for sequencing was peripheral blood. The receptors were sampled from a woman aged 60-70 years with acute or convalescent COVID-19. The CDR3 runs from the conserved cysteine through the conserved F or W. The D gene is left open where the match is weak. Clone size is not always given. Where it is, it says once, few, many or a class for expanded clones.

D gene	V gene	clone size	J gene	CDR3 protein	CDR3 DNA
NA	TRBV28	NA	TRBJ2-1	CASSIWIGNEQFF	TGTGCCAGCAGTATATGGATCGGCAATGAGCAGTTCTTC
TRBD1	TRBV6-5	NA	TRBJ1-2	CASTHRDRGLHGYTF	TGTGCCAGCACCCACCGGGACAGGGGGCTTCATGGCTACACCTTC
NA	TRBV4-3	NA	TRBJ2-1	CASSQEPRLPNEQFF	TGCGCCAGCAGCCAAGAACCTAGGCTCCCCAATGAGCAGTTCTTC
NA	TRBV27	once	TRBJ2-7	CASSPRLDHYEQYF	TGTGCCAGCAGTCCCAGACTAGATCATTACGAGCAGTACTTC
NA	TRBV28	NA	TRBJ2-7	CASSLVEHEQYF	TGTGCCAGCAGCCTGGTTGAGCACGAGCAGTACTTC
TRBD1	TRBV6-1	NA	TRBJ2-7	CASRESRDRASYEQYF	TGTGCCAGCAGGGAATCCCGGGACAGGGCCTCCTACGAGCAGTACTTC
NA	TRBV6-2/TRBV6-3	NA	TRBJ1-5	CASSYGPYRDNQPQHF	TGTGCCAGCAGTTACGGTCCTTACAGGGACAATCAGCCCCAGCATTTT
TRBD2	TRBV7-3	NA	TRBJ2-1	CASSLSLAGGSYNEQFF	TGTGCCAGCAGCTTAAGTCTCGCGGGGGGTTCCTACAATGAGCAGTTCTTC
NA	TRBV29-1	NA	TRBJ1-1	CSARQDTEAFF	TGCAGCGCTAGACAGGACACTGAAGCTTTCTTT
TRBD2	TRBV4-3	NA	TRBJ2-1	CASSQAASGRVNNEQFF	TGCGCCAGCAGCCAGGCCGCTAGCGGGCGGGTAAACAATGAGCAGTTCTTC
NA	TRBV30	NA	TRBJ2-6	CAWRTSGVAGANVLTF	TGTGCCTGGAGGACATCAGGGGTCGCTGGGGCCAACGTCCTGACTTTC
NA	TRBV7-2	NA	TRBJ1-2	CASSLAREYGYTF	TGTGCCAGCAGCTTAGCGCGGGAGTATGGCTACACCTTC
TRBD1	TRBV7-3	few	TRBJ2-7	CASSLNSGQTYEQYF	TGTGCCAGCAGCTTGAACTCGGGACAGACCTACGAGCAGTACTTC
TRBD1	TRBV19	NA	TRBJ1-2	CASSRRTGVNYGYTF	TGTGCCAGTAGTCGTCGGACAGGGGTAAACTATGGCTACACCTTC
TRBD1	TRBV24-1	few	TRBJ1-2	CATSDGPGTGGPTF	TGTGCCACCAGTGACGGTCCCGGGACAGGCGGACCCACCTTC
NA	TRBV6-5	NA	TRBJ1-1	CASSNRVGTFF	TGTGCCAGCAGTAACAGGGTTGGGACTTTCTTT
TRBD2	TRBV11-1	once	TRBJ2-1	CASSSPQRGGSNEQFF	TGTGCCAGCAGCTCCCCCCAGCGGGGGGGCTCCAATGAGCAGTTCTTC
NA	TRBV12-3/TRBV12-4	NA	TRBJ2-1	CASRTGNTRKQFF	TGTGCCAGCAGGACCGGGAACACTAGGAAGCAGTTCTTC
NA	TRBV4-3	NA	TRBJ2-5	CASSQDLRQETQYF	TGCGCCAGCAGCCAAGATCTCAGACAAGAGACCCAGTACTTC
NA	TRBV7-8	NA	TRBJ1-5	CASSLSGGSNQPQHF	TGTGCCAGCAGCTTAAGTGGCGGAAGCAATCAGCCCCAGCATTTT
TRBD1	TRBV6-4	NA	TRBJ2-5	CASGKVPPGQASRETQYF	TGTGCCAGCGGCAAGGTGCCCCCCGGACAGGCGAGCCGGGAGACCCAGTACTTC
TRBD1	TRBV18	NA	TRBJ2-7	CASSPYRDSYEQYF	TGTGCCAGCTCACCGTACCGGGACAGCTACGAGCAGTACTTC
TRBD1	TRBV7-2	NA	TRBJ1-5	CASSSKTWTGEAWNQPQHF	TGTGCCAGCAGCTCGAAAACTTGGACAGGAGAGGCGTGGAATCAGCCCCAGCATTTT
TRBD2	TRBV6-5	few	TRBJ2-7	CASRKREWAEQYF	TGTGCCAGCAGGAAGCGGGAGTGGGCAGAGCAGTACTTC
NA	TRBV27	NA	TRBJ2-1	CASSRIGQLSYNEQFF	TGTGCCAGCAGCCGAATCGGACAGCTCTCCTACAATGAGCAGTTCTTC
NA	TRBV19	NA	TRBJ1-4	CASRAQTGFIEKLFF	TGTGCCAGTAGAGCCCAGACAGGTTTCATTGAAAAACTGTTTTTT
TRBD1	TRBV18	NA	TRBJ1-1	CASSRFQGAGDTEAFF	TGTGCCAGCTCCCGGTTTCAGGGGGCAGGGGACACTGAAGCTTTCTTT
NA	TRBV12-3/TRBV12-4	NA	TRBJ1-2	CASSFGQNYGYTF	TGTGCCAGCAGTTTTGGGCAGAACTATGGCTACACCTTC
NA	TRBV2	NA	TRBJ1-1	CASRWQGLYEAFF	TGTGCCAGCAGGTGGCAGGGTCTATATGAAGCTTTCTTT
TRBD2	TRBV7-8	NA	TRBJ2-1	CASSLAYGRGNEQFF	TGTGCCAGCAGCTTAGCGTACGGGAGGGGGAATGAGCAGTTCTTC
NA	TRBV5-4	NA	TRBJ2-2	CASSLVGAGDTGELFF	TGTGCCAGCAGCTTGGTGGGAGCAGGGGACACCGGGGAGCTGTTTTTT
TRBD2	TRBV27	NA	TRBJ2-7	CASSWRSGSPSAYEQYF	TGTGCCAGCAGTTGGCGTAGCGGGTCTCCTAGTGCCTACGAGCAGTACTTC
TRBD1	TRBV28	NA	TRBJ2-7	CASRTGTGAAYEQYF	TGTGCCAGCAGGACCGGGACAGGGGCGGCCTACGAGCAGTACTTC
TRBD2	TRBV7-9	NA	TRBJ2-1	CATSGGGANEQFF	TGTGCCACCTCGGGCGGGGGGGCCAATGAGCAGTTCTTC
TRBD2	TRBV4-1	NA	TRBJ2-1	CASSFTSGETYNEQFF	TGCGCCAGCAGCTTTACTAGCGGGGAGACGTACAATGAGCAGTTCTTC
TRBD1	TRBV29-1	NA	TRBJ1-2	CSVEVRQGHYGYTF	TGCAGCGTTGAAGTCCGACAGGGGCACTATGGCTACACCTTC
TRBD1	TRBV6-6	NA	TRBJ1-5	CASSREGTGAPSENQPQHF	TGTGCCAGCAGTCGAGAGGGGACAGGGGCACCATCGGAAAATCAGCCCCAGCATTTT
NA	TRBV5-4	NA	TRBJ1-1	CASSPQASSTEAFF	TGTGCCAGCAGTCCTCAGGCGAGTAGCACTGAAGCTTTCTTT
TRBD1	TRBV28	once	TRBJ1-5	CASSLSGGIGNQPQHF	TGTGCCAGCAGTTTGTCAGGGGGTATAGGCAATCAGCCCCAGCATTTT
TRBD1	TRBV11-3	NA	TRBJ2-2	CASGYGQGAGSGELFF	TGTGCCAGCGGTTATGGACAGGGGGCTGGGTCCGGGGAGCTGTTTTTT
NA	TRBV15	once	TRBJ2-1	CATSREEGARREQFF	TGTGCCACCAGCAGGGAGGAGGGAGCGCGGCGCGAGCAGTTCTTC
TRBD1	TRBV5-1	NA	TRBJ1-1	CASSLAQGQGNTEAFF	TGCGCCAGCAGCTTGGCCCAGGGACAGGGGAATACTGAAGCTTTCTTT
TRBD1	TRBV5-6	NA	TRBJ2-7	CASSHAGTGGRVYEQYF	TGTGCCAGCAGCCACGCCGGGACAGGGGGCAGAGTGTACGAGCAGTACTTC
NA	TRBV28	once	TRBJ1-2	CASNWRYGYTF	TGTGCCAGCAATTGGAGGTATGGCTACACCTTC
TRBD1	TRBV6-5	NA	TRBJ2-7	CASNGQGVTYEQYF	TGTGCCAGCAACGGACAGGGGGTGACCTACGAGCAGTACTTC
NA	TRBV5-4	NA	TRBJ1-2	CASSLGTGGGTNYGYTF	TGTGCCAGCAGCTTGGGGACGGGAGGGGGGACTAACTATGGCTACACCTTC
NA	TRBV5-1	NA	TRBJ1-2	CASSLGTGGESYTF	TGCGCCAGCAGCTTGGGGACCGGGGGGGAAAGCTACACCTTC
TRBD1	TRBV4-2	NA	TRBJ2-4	CASSQDRDSKAAGNIQYF	TGTGCCAGCAGCCAAGATCGGGACAGCAAAGCAGCAGGAAACATTCAGTACTTC